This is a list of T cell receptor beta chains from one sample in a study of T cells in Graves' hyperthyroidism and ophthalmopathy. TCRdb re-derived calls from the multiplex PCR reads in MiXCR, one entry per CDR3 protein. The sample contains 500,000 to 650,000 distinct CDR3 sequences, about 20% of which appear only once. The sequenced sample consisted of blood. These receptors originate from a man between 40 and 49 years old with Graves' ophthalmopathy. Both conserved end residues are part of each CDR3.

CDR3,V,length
CASSQGGKPRGNEKLFF,TRBV3-2,17
CASSGGGGRTDTQYF,TRBV3-1,15
CASSLFTFGGRGNQPQHF,TRBV28,18
CSASPPQGLGQPQHF,TRBV20-1,15
CSARDGGDQPQHF,TRBV20-1,13
CASSRHGGWVTGELFF,TRBV19,16
CASSPTRMNTEAFF,TRBV9,14
CAQELRGAYNEQFF,TRBV30,14
CASRAHGNQPQHF,TRBV28,13
CASSQETGQGGYEQYF,TRBV4-3,16
CASRGQSYGYTF,TRBV6-1,12
CASSFSGTANYGYTF,TRBV5-1,15
CASSRPGEETQYF,TRBV11-2,13
CASGLGLAKTGELFF,TRBV12-5,15
CATNPGQGTSYEQYF,TRBV9,15
CASSTTGFGELFF,TRBV6-1,13
CASSIGLQPQHF,TRBV19,12
CASSSPGQGIFTYEQYF,TRBV11-2,17
CASSSSGDPRNTIYF,TRBV28,15
CATSGEDVIDNEQFF,TRBV24-1,15
CASSLTPGTAPSEAFF,TRBV7-6,16
CASSSLAGEQFF,TRBV12-3/TRBV12-4,12
CASSSRGLPEAFF,TRBV7-9,13
CASSRFDDGYEQYF,TRBV7-9,14
CASSQGLAGEDTQYF,TRBV3-1,15
CAWSVKRAEKLFF,TRBV30,13
CASSPDRGSYNEQFF,TRBV11-2,15
CSATRPGPGEQYF,TRBV20-1,13
CASSLGRVGETQYF,TRBV11-3,14
CASSEARTIQETQYF,TRBV6-1,15
CASSQDPGLAAGEQYF,TRBV4-1,16
CASSLHGDYEQYF,TRBV27,13
CASSPRQGARTEAFF,TRBV18,15
CASSQLGQSSGNTIYF,TRBV3-1,16
CASRLQPAANEKLFF,TRBV6-2/TRBV6-3,15
CASSASGNQPQHF,TRBV25-1,13
CASSYSPGGGYGYTF,TRBV6-5,15
CASSEMSWETQYF,TRBV2,13
CASSLTGSVQYF,TRBV6-2/TRBV6-3,12
CSATGLAGITDTQYF,TRBV20-1,15
CSASGLAGGSEQYF,TRBV20-1,14
CASREGGSSKTQYF,TRBV7-2,14
CASSSTGSWYGYTF,TRBV12-3/TRBV12-4,14
CASQPGANYGYTF,TRBV7-2,13
CASSPLSGVSYEQYF,TRBV7-9,15
CASSLEWDDGYTF,TRBV5-1,13